Listed below are T cell receptor beta chains from one sample, sequenced in a study of siplizumab effects on memory and regulatory T cells. The data were produced by immunoSEQ multiplex PCR, yet TCRdb's version contains in-frame clones alone and is incomplete. The sample includes tens of thousands of clones, approximately 93% seen only once; the top ten take 5% to 7%. The sequenced material came from CD8+ T cells sorted from blood. These receptors all stem from a human donor in good health. CDR3s include the opening cysteine and the closing phenylalanine or tryptophan. The order of the fields is V gene, clone size, D gene, J gene, CDR3 protein. D genes are given only for firm matches. Clone sizes are given selectively: once, few, many, or a class where the clone is expanded.

V: TRBV7-2
size: -
D: -
J: TRBJ1-1
CDR3: CASSLVEGLNTEAFF

V: TRBV11-2
size: -
D: -
J: TRBJ2-3
CDR3: CASSLVVIGHRDTDTQYF

V: TRBV7-6
size: -
D: -
J: TRBJ2-4
CDR3: CASSLVHLDIQYF

V: TRBV27
size: -
D: -
J: TRBJ1-3
CDR3: CASSLTPFSGNDGNTIYF

V: TRBV27
size: -
D: -
J: TRBJ1-5
CDR3: CASSPWGQINSQPQHF

V: TRBV19
size: -
D: TRBD1
J: TRBJ2-2
CDR3: CASSGQTGPTGELFF

V: TRBV9
size: -
D: TRBD2
J: TRBJ2-2
CDR3: CASSGPVAGDNTGELFF

V: TRBV14
size: -
D: -
J: TRBJ2-3
CDR3: CASSLSGDTQYF

V: TRBV29-1
size: -
D: -
J: TRBJ1-2
CDR3: CSVEEWGARGYTF

V: TRBV5-1
size: -
D: TRBD2
J: TRBJ2-1
CDR3: CASSLEISGHTYNEQFF

V: TRBV19
size: -
D: TRBD2
J: TRBJ2-1
CDR3: CASRLGGSAYNEQFF

V: TRBV29-1
size: once
D: -
J: TRBJ2-1
CDR3: CSVEDPDRSSYNEQFF

V: TRBV11-2
size: -
D: -
J: TRBJ2-3
CDR3: CASSLVGGVTDTQYF

V: TRBV6-1
size: -
D: -
J: TRBJ2-1
CDR3: CASSEERFGYNEQFF

V: TRBV7-9
size: -
D: TRBD2
J: TRBJ2-3
CDR3: CASSLGQGGSDTQYF

V: TRBV9
size: -
D: TRBD1
J: TRBJ1-3
CDR3: CASSPGDSSGNTIYF

V: TRBV19
size: -
D: TRBD2
J: TRBJ2-7
CDR3: CASTPGSGGTYEQYF

V: TRBV7-3
size: -
D: TRBD1
J: TRBJ2-7
CDR3: CASSPMAGGRYEQYF

V: TRBV2
size: -
D: -
J: TRBJ2-1
CDR3: CASSDELSSYNEQFF

V: TRBV23-1
size: -
D: -
J: TRBJ2-5
CDR3: CASSRHFETQYF

V: TRBV5-5
size: -
D: -
J: TRBJ1-1
CDR3: CASSSEYTEAFF

V: TRBV6-5
size: once
D: -
J: TRBJ2-5
CDR3: CASSYSRSPGMETQYF

V: TRBV5-1
size: -
D: -
J: TRBJ2-7
CDR3: CASSLEGGRYEQYF